These T cell receptor beta chains were read from a single sample in a study of T cell responses to AZD1222 COVID-19 vaccine. Here immunoSEQ multiplex PCR was the method, and the copy in TCRdb shows in-frame clones only, minus some. The data contain around 100,000 clones, more than 75% of them seen just once; the ten biggest clones take up 4% to 4.5%. Sample: peripheral blood, taken on day 0 of MenACWY control vaccination. These receptors were taken from an adult in good health. Each CDR3 is given with its conserved first and last residue. The D gene is left open where the match is weak. Size values are once, few and many counts, or a class for expanded clones, and some rows have none.

v_call	j_call	clone_size	d_call	cdr3_nt	cdr3_aa
TRBV6-1	TRBJ2-5	once	TRBD1	TGTGCCAGCAGTGAAGGACAGGGGGCTTGGGAGACCCAGTACTTC	CASSEGQGAWETQYF
TRBV3-1/TRBV3-2	TRBJ2-3	-	-	TGTGCCAGCAGCTCTGATCTACCCGTTACAGATACGCAGTATTTT	CASSSDLPVTDTQYF
TRBV19	TRBJ1-5	-	-	TGTGCCAGTAGTACCCAACGGGACCGGAATCAGCCCCAGCATTTT	CASSTQRDRNQPQHF
TRBV27	TRBJ1-5	-	-	TGTGCCAGCAGTTTATCGGACCCCCGCGCCCTAATTAGGAATCAGCCCCAGCATTTT	CASSLSDPRALIRNQPQHF
TRBV5-1	TRBJ2-1	-	TRBD2	TGCGCCAGCAGCCCGACTAGCGGGGGGGCGAGAAATGAGCAGTTCTTC	CASSPTSGGARNEQFF
TRBV19	TRBJ1-1	-	TRBD1	TGTGCCAGTAGTAGACAGGGGGGTACGAACACTGAAGCTTTCTTT	CASSRQGGTNTEAFF
TRBV15	TRBJ1-2	-	-	TGTGCCACCAGCAGAGATCTTGCCCGGGGTGTTAACTATGGCTACACCTTC	CATSRDLARGVNYGYTF
TRBV5-5	TRBJ1-2	-	TRBD1	TGTGCCAGCAGCTCACAGGGGTCTCACCCATATGGCTACACCTTC	CASSSQGSHPYGYTF
TRBV28	TRBJ1-1	-	-	TGTGCCAGCACCCAAGACGACACTGAAGCTTTCTTT	CASTQDDTEAFF
TRBV2	TRBJ1-4	-	TRBD1	TGTGCCAGCAGTGAAGCCAGAATCCTGACAGGGAATGAAAAACTGTTTTTT	CASSEARILTGNEKLFF
TRBV28	TRBJ2-1	-	-	TGTGCCAGCAGTTCGGTGAGCTACAATGAGCAGTTCTTC	CASSSVSYNEQFF
TRBV11-2	TRBJ2-7	-	-	TGTGCCAGCAGCTTAGATGGGGGACTCTACGAGCAGTACTTC	CASSLDGGLYEQYF
TRBV27	TRBJ2-3	-	-	TGTGCCAGCAGTTCACGATCGAAGGATACGCAGTATTTT	CASSSRSKDTQYF
TRBV9	TRBJ1-1	-	TRBD1	TGTGCCAGCAGCCCATTGGACAGGGAAAACACTGAAGCTTTCTTT	CASSPLDRENTEAFF
TRBV24-1	TRBJ2-7	-	TRBD1	TGTGCCACCAGTGATGGAGACAGGGGGCGTCCCTACGAGCAGTACTTC	CATSDGDRGRPYEQYF
TRBV10-3	TRBJ2-3	-	-	TGTGCCATTAAAGGGTCGTCTGGTTTGGGCACAGATACGCAGTATTTT	CAIKGSSGLGTDTQYF
TRBV19	TRBJ2-2	-	TRBD2	TGTGCCAGTAGTATCGGGGGGACGAACACCGGGGAGCTGTTTTTT	CASSIGGTNTGELFF
TRBV18	TRBJ2-3	-	-	TGTGCCAGCTCCCGGGCCTTCCAGGGTACGCAGTATTTT	CASSRAFQGTQYF
TRBV28	TRBJ1-3	-	TRBD1	TGTGCCAGCAGTTTGGAGGGGGCGCTAGTGGTAGACACCATATATTTT	CASSLEGALVVDTIYF
TRBV9	TRBJ2-1	-	-	TGTGCCAGCAGCCCCCGGACCCCCAATGAGCAGTTCTTC	CASSPRTPNEQFF
TRBV19	TRBJ2-3	-	TRBD2	TGTGCCAGTAGTAGTAGCGGGGGCGGAGATACGCAGTATTTT	CASSSSGGGDTQYF
TRBV14	TRBJ2-7	many	-	TGTGCCAGCAGCCAGGCCCCCTACGAGCAGTACTTC	CASSQAPYEQYF
TRBV7-2	TRBJ1-1	-	-	TGTGCCAGCAGCTTAGGCAGGGTGATGAACACTGAAGCTTTCTTT	CASSLGRVMNTEAFF
TRBV7-7	TRBJ2-2	-	TRBD1	TGTGCTAGCAGCGCCGAGACAGGGCTCACCGGGGAGCTGTTTTTT	CASSAETGLTGELFF
TRBV18	TRBJ2-1	-	-	TGTGCCAGCTCACAATCCGGGACCCTATTTTACAATGAGCAGTTCTTC	CASSQSGTLFYNEQFF
TRBV27	TRBJ2-7	-	TRBD2	TGTGCCAGCAGTTCCAGACTAGCGGGAGGGATTGAGCAGTACTTC	CASSSRLAGGIEQYF